This T cell receptor (beta chain) was identified during a study of T cells in Graves' hyperthyroidism and ophthalmopathy. The study, taken as a whole, reports: The model anticipated ophthalmopathy a median about 7 months pre-onset. Blood also held most thyroid clonotypes expanded beyond 0.001.

The CDR3 runs to 12 residues. V gave up 3 bases and J gave up 1 base, with 6 bases separating them. The germline V gene encodes CDR1 DFQATT and CDR2 SNEGSKA (reference sequence). TCR beta CDR3 sequences were amplified from RNA transcripts. Carried out on the TCR CDR3, a first-round RT-PCR used the HTBI primer set. One entry per CDR3 protein, called by TCRdb with MiXCR from the multiplex PCR reads. This table holds roughly 500,000 distinct CDR3 sequences, 40% to 55% found once. This clonotype was counted a few times. As yet, its antigen is unknown. A much bigger clone sits one base away, suggesting this may be a read error. In making diagnoses, clinical symptoms, serum thyroxine and TRAb, thyroid ultrasound and orbital computed tomography were all used.

The source is an adult woman with Graves' disease, either hyperthyroidism or ophthalmopathy (not recorded which). Sequenced material: peripheral blood or thyroid tissue (not recorded which). The chain recombines TRBV20-1 with TRBJ1-1, with unresolved D. In DNA form, the CDR3 reads TGCAGTGCTAGTCGGTGGAACACTGAAGCTTTCTTT. Its protein is CSASRWNTEAFF.